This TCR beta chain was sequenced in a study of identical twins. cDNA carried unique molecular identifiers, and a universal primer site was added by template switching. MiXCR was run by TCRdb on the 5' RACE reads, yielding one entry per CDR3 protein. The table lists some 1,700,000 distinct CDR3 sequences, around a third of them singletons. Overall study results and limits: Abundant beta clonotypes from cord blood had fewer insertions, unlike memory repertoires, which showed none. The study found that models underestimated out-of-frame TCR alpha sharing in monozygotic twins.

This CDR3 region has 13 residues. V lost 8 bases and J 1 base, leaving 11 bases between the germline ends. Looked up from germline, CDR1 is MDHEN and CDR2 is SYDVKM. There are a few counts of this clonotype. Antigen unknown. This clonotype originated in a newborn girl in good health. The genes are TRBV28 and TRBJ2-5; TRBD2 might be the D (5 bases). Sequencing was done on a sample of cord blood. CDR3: CASVGSGQETQYF. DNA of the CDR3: TGTGCCAGCGTAGGGAGCGGCCAAGAGACCCAGTACTTC.